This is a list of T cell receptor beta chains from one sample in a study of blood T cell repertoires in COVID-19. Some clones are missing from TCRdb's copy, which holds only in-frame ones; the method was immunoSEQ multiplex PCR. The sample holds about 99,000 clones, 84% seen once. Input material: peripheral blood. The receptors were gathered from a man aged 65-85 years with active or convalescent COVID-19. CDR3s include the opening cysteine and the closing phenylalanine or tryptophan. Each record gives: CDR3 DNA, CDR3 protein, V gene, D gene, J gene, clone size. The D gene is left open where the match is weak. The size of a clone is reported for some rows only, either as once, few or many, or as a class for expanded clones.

CDR3 DNA: TGTGCCACCAGCAGAGATCCCCTCTCTGGAAACACCATATATTTT
CDR3 protein: CATSRDPLSGNTIYF
V gene: TRBV15
D gene: NA
J gene: TRBJ1-3
clone size: NA

CDR3 DNA: TGTGCCAGCATAAACAGGGGGGAATACGAGCAGTACTTC
CDR3 protein: CASINRGEYEQYF
V gene: TRBV28
D gene: TRBD1
J gene: TRBJ2-7
clone size: NA

CDR3 DNA: TGTGCCAGCAGCCCCCTAATACAGGGGGGCTTC
CDR3 protein: CASSPLIQGGF
V gene: TRBV5-6
D gene: TRBD1
J gene: TRBJ1-2
clone size: NA

CDR3 DNA: TGTGCCAGCAGTCCCCGGGCAGGGGGGAACACTGAAGCTTTCTTT
CDR3 protein: CASSPRAGGNTEAFF
V gene: TRBV6-6
D gene: TRBD1
J gene: TRBJ1-1
clone size: NA

CDR3 DNA: TGTGCCAGTAGTATCCAGGGGGATCAGCCCCAGCATTTT
CDR3 protein: CASSIQGDQPQHF
V gene: TRBV19
D gene: TRBD1
J gene: TRBJ1-5
clone size: once

CDR3 DNA: TGTGCCAGCAGTCCCCCGGACAGGCAATATCAGCCCCAGCATTTT
CDR3 protein: CASSPPDRQYQPQHF
V gene: TRBV28
D gene: TRBD1
J gene: TRBJ1-5
clone size: NA

CDR3 DNA: TGTGCCAGCAAAACTAGCGGGGGGGCCTACGAGCAGTACTTC
CDR3 protein: CASKTSGGAYEQYF
V gene: TRBV6-5
D gene: TRBD2
J gene: TRBJ2-7
clone size: NA

CDR3 DNA: TGTGCCAGCAGCTTACTAGGGAGCGATAATTCACCCCTCCACTTT
CDR3 protein: CASSLLGSDNSPLHF
V gene: TRBV7-2
D gene: NA
J gene: TRBJ1-6
clone size: NA

CDR3 DNA: TGTGCCAGCAGCACGCAGGGGGCGGGCTACACCTTC
CDR3 protein: CASSTQGAGYTF
V gene: TRBV7-9
D gene: TRBD1
J gene: TRBJ1-2
clone size: few

CDR3 DNA: TGTGCCAGCAGCTTAGATGGGGCCCGGAACACTGAAGCTTTCTTT
CDR3 protein: CASSLDGARNTEAFF
V gene: TRBV7-6
D gene: NA
J gene: TRBJ1-1
clone size: once